A selection of T cell receptor beta chains follows, all from one sample in a study of OX40 agonist ivuxolimab in advanced cancers. Sequencing used immunoSEQ multiplex PCR; TCRdb keeps in-frame clones, though not all of them. The sample records 30,000 to 40,000 clones, more than 60% being singletons. The material sequenced was CD4+ or CD8+ T cells sorted from blood, taken in a trial of the OX40 agonist ivuxolimab. All receptors derive from an adult with an advanced solid tumor such as melanoma, head and neck, liver or kidney cancer. The CDR3 runs from the conserved cysteine through the conserved F or W. Each record gives: V gene, clone size, J gene, D gene, CDR3 DNA, CDR3 protein. The D gene is left open where the match is weak. Rows give clone size only sometimes, using once, few, many, or a class for an expanded clone.

v_call: TRBV5-4
clone_size: .
j_call: TRBJ2-2
d_call: TRBD1
cdr3_nt: TGTGCCATACGGGACAGAACGAACACCGGGGAGCTGTTTTTT
cdr3_aa: CAIRDRTNTGELFF

v_call: TRBV5-8
clone_size: .
j_call: TRBJ1-1
d_call: .
cdr3_nt: TGTGCCAGCAGCTTGGTTTTGGGGAACACTGAAGCTTTCTTT
cdr3_aa: CASSLVLGNTEAFF

v_call: TRBV4-1
clone_size: .
j_call: TRBJ2-7
d_call: .
cdr3_nt: TGCGCCAGCAGCCAAGATTATCGAGGGTCGGAGCAGTACTTC
cdr3_aa: CASSQDYRGSEQYF

v_call: TRBV5-8
clone_size: .
j_call: TRBJ2-3
d_call: .
cdr3_nt: TGTGCCAGCAGCCCCCGTCCGCGGGGAGGAACAGATACGCAGTATTTT
cdr3_aa: CASSPRPRGGTDTQYF

v_call: TRBV18
clone_size: .
j_call: TRBJ2-2
d_call: .
cdr3_nt: TGTGCCAGCTCACCTAGCAACTTGGAGCTGTTTTTT
cdr3_aa: CASSPSNLELFF

v_call: TRBV6-5
clone_size: once
j_call: TRBJ2-3
d_call: .
cdr3_nt: TGTGCCAGCAGTCGACCGTCGCCAGCAGATACGCAGTATTTT
cdr3_aa: CASSRPSPADTQYF

v_call: TRBV19
clone_size: once
j_call: TRBJ2-7
d_call: .
cdr3_nt: TGTGCCAGTAGTTCGGTCTCCTACGAGCAGTACTTC
cdr3_aa: CASSSVSYEQYF

v_call: TRBV2
clone_size: large
j_call: TRBJ1-6
d_call: .
cdr3_nt: TGTGCCAGCATCGGGGGGAATTCACCCCTCCACTTT
cdr3_aa: CASIGGNSPLHF

v_call: TRBV11-2
clone_size: .
j_call: TRBJ1-6
d_call: .
cdr3_nt: TGTGCCAGCAGCTTGGCAGGGAGTAATTCACCCCTCCACTTT
cdr3_aa: CASSLAGSNSPLHF

v_call: TRBV5-6
clone_size: .
j_call: TRBJ2-3
d_call: .
cdr3_nt: TGTGCCAGCAGCCTCGGCGGGTCGGGGCAGTATTTT
cdr3_aa: CASSLGGSGQYF

v_call: TRBV5-1
clone_size: once
j_call: TRBJ2-7
d_call: .
cdr3_nt: TGCGCCAGCCCTAGGCGTCACCATTACGAGCAGTACTTC
cdr3_aa: CASPRRHHYEQYF

v_call: TRBV7-9
clone_size: .
j_call: TRBJ2-1
d_call: TRBD2
cdr3_nt: TGTGCCAGCATGCCGGGACTAGCGGGGGGGCGCAATAAGCAGTTCTTC
cdr3_aa: CASMPGLAGGRNKQFF

v_call: TRBV7-2
clone_size: .
j_call: TRBJ1-1
d_call: .
cdr3_nt: TGTGCCAGCAGCTTGATGCCTCAGAACACTGAAGCTTTCTTT
cdr3_aa: CASSLMPQNTEAFF

v_call: TRBV6-5
clone_size: .
j_call: TRBJ1-3
d_call: .
cdr3_nt: TGTGCCAGCAGTCTACAGGGATACTCTGGAAACACCATATATTTT
cdr3_aa: CASSLQGYSGNTIYF

v_call: TRBV6-5
clone_size: once
j_call: TRBJ1-2
d_call: .
cdr3_nt: TGTGCCAGCAGTTACTCGCCCACTGACTATGGCTACACCTTC
cdr3_aa: CASSYSPTDYGYTF

v_call: TRBV9
clone_size: few
j_call: TRBJ2-7
d_call: .
cdr3_nt: TGTGCCAGCAGCGTGTACGGAGGCTACGAGCAGTACTTC
cdr3_aa: CASSVYGGYEQYF

v_call: TRBV6-5
clone_size: medium-sized
j_call: TRBJ2-7
d_call: .
cdr3_nt: TGTGCCAGCTCGCACAGGGACGGCTACGAGCAGTACTTC
cdr3_aa: CASSHRDGYEQYF

v_call: TRBV2
clone_size: .
j_call: TRBJ1-5
d_call: .
cdr3_nt: TGTGCCAGCAGGGGGGGGCAGGGAGGACAGCCCCAGCATTTT
cdr3_aa: CASRGGQGGQPQHF

v_call: TRBV2
clone_size: .
j_call: TRBJ2-2
d_call: .
cdr3_nt: TGTGCCAGCAGTGAAAAAGCCAGGACGGGGGAGCTGTTTTTT
cdr3_aa: CASSEKARTGELFF

v_call: TRBV19
clone_size: .
j_call: TRBJ1-1
d_call: TRBD1
cdr3_nt: TGTGCCAGTACTAAAGGTACCACAGGGGTGACTGAAGCTTTCTTT
cdr3_aa: CASTKGTTGVTEAFF

v_call: TRBV27
clone_size: .
j_call: TRBJ1-5
d_call: .
cdr3_nt: TGTGCCAGCAGTCTAGAGGGGAGGCAGCCCCAGCATTTT
cdr3_aa: CASSLEGRQPQHF

v_call: TRBV14
clone_size: .
j_call: TRBJ2-7
d_call: .
cdr3_nt: TGTGCCAGCAGCCAAGGGCGGACGGCCCTCTACGAGCAGTACTTC
cdr3_aa: CASSQGRTALYEQYF

v_call: TRBV5-5
clone_size: .
j_call: TRBJ1-6
d_call: TRBD1
cdr3_nt: TGTGCCAGCAGCTTGAGGACAGGGGGAGGGTCACCCCTCCACTTT
cdr3_aa: CASSLRTGGGSPLHF

v_call: TRBV7-9
clone_size: few
j_call: TRBJ1-1
d_call: .
cdr3_nt: TGTGCCAGCACCCCCGGCGAGAGTGTTTTCCTCTTT
cdr3_aa: CASTPGESVFLF

v_call: TRBV7-4
clone_size: .
j_call: TRBJ2-7
d_call: .
cdr3_nt: TGTGCCAGCAGCGAAATAGCCTACGAGCAGTACTTC
cdr3_aa: CASSEIAYEQYF

v_call: TRBV7-8
clone_size: .
j_call: TRBJ2-3
d_call: .
cdr3_nt: TGTGCCAGCAGCCGCGGGACTTACACAGATACGCAGTATTTT
cdr3_aa: CASSRGTYTDTQYF

v_call: TRBV30
clone_size: once
j_call: TRBJ1-2
d_call: TRBD1
cdr3_nt: TGTGCCTGTCCCAATCCTACAGGGGTAAGAAACTATGGCTACACCTTC
cdr3_aa: CACPNPTGVRNYGYTF

v_call: TRBV28
clone_size: .
j_call: TRBJ1-5
d_call: .
cdr3_nt: TGTGCTTGCCGGACGCAGGGGCCCGGGCGGGGGCCCCAGCATTTT
cdr3_aa: CACRTQGPGRGPQHF

v_call: TRBV7-9
clone_size: .
j_call: TRBJ2-7
d_call: .
cdr3_nt: TGTGCCAGCAGCTTAGGGGGCAGGGGCACATACTTC
cdr3_aa: CASSLGGRGTYF

v_call: TRBV5-1
clone_size: .
j_call: TRBJ2-7
d_call: TRBD1
cdr3_nt: TGCGCCAGCAGCTTCGGGACAGGAGCTTACGAGCAGTACTTC
cdr3_aa: CASSFGTGAYEQYF

v_call: TRBV4-2
clone_size: .
j_call: TRBJ2-7
d_call: .
cdr3_nt: TGTGCCAGCAGCCCGCTGTCTTCGGCTAGCGCGCGTCTTTACGAGCAGTACTTC
cdr3_aa: CASSPLSSASARLYEQYF

v_call: TRBV5-8
clone_size: .
j_call: TRBJ2-7
d_call: TRBD2
cdr3_nt: TGTGCCAGCACCCCGGGGGGGCGCGGGTATTACGAGCAGTACTTC
cdr3_aa: CASTPGGRGYYEQYF

v_call: TRBV7-9
clone_size: few
j_call: TRBJ1-5
d_call: .
cdr3_nt: TGTGCCAGCAGCCGGGACACCGCTAGCAATCAGCCCCAGCATTTT
cdr3_aa: CASSRDTASNQPQHF

v_call: TRBV5-8
clone_size: .
j_call: TRBJ2-4
d_call: .
cdr3_nt: TGTGCCAGCAGCGTCCAGGTAGACATTCAGTACTTC
cdr3_aa: CASSVQVDIQYF

v_call: TRBV7-9
clone_size: .
j_call: TRBJ1-6
d_call: .
cdr3_nt: TGTGCCAGCAGCCCCCCCTCCTATAATTCACCCCTCCACTTT
cdr3_aa: CASSPPSYNSPLHF

v_call: TRBV5-1
clone_size: few
j_call: TRBJ2-4
d_call: .
cdr3_nt: TGCGCCAGCAGCTTGAGAGGGGTGGGAAACATTCAGTACTTC
cdr3_aa: CASSLRGVGNIQYF

v_call: TRBV5-1
clone_size: .
j_call: TRBJ2-1
d_call: .
cdr3_nt: TGCGCCAGCAGACGGAACAATGAGCAGTTCTTC
cdr3_aa: CASRRNNEQFF

v_call: TRBV5-4
clone_size: .
j_call: TRBJ2-5
d_call: .
cdr3_nt: TGTGCCAGCAGCTTAAGACTCGAAGAGACCCAGTACTTC
cdr3_aa: CASSLRLEETQYF

v_call: TRBV25-1
clone_size: .
j_call: TRBJ2-1
d_call: TRBD2
cdr3_nt: TGTGCCAGCAGTCCCCTAGCGGGAAACAATGAGCAGTTCTTC
cdr3_aa: CASSPLAGNNEQFF

v_call: TRBV18
clone_size: .
j_call: TRBJ2-7
d_call: .
cdr3_nt: TGTGCCAGCTCACCAGCGGCGGCCTACGAGCAGTACTTC
cdr3_aa: CASSPAAAYEQYF

v_call: TRBV15
clone_size: .
j_call: TRBJ1-2
d_call: TRBD1
cdr3_nt: TGTGCCACCAGCAGAGGGGACAGTAACTATGGCTACACCTTC
cdr3_aa: CATSRGDSNYGYTF